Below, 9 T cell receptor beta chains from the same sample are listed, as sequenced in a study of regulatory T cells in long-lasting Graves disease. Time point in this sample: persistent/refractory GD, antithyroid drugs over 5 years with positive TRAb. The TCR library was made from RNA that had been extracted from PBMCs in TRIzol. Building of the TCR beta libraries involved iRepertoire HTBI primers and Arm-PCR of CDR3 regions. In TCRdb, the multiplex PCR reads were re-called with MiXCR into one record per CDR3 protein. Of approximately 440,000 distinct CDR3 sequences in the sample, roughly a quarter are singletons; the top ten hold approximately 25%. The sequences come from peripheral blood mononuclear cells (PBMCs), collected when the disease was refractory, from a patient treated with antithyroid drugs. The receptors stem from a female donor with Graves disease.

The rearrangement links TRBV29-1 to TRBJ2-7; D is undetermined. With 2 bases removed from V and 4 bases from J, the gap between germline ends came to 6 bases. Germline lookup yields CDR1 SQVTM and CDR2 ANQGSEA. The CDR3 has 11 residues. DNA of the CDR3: TGCAGCGTTGAAATCGGTTACGAGCAGTACTTC. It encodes CSVEIGYEQYF.

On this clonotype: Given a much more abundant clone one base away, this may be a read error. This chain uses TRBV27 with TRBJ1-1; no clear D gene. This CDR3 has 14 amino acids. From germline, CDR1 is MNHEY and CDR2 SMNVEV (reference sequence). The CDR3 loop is CASSGLPMNTGAFF. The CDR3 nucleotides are TGTGCCAGCAGTGGGTTGCCCATGAACACTGGAGCTTTCTTT.

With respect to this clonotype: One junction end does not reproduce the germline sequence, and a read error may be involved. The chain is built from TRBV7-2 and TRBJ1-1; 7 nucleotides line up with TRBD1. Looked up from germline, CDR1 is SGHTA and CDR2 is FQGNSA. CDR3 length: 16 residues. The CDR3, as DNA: TGTGCCAGCAGCTTAGCCAGGGGGAGGGGGAACGCTGAAGCTTTCTTT. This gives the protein CASSLARGRGNAEAFF. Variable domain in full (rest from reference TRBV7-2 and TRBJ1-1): GAGVSQSPSNKVTEKGKDVELRCDPISGHTALYWYRQSLGQGLEFLIYFQGNSAPDKSGLPSDRFSAERTGGSVSTLTIQRTQQEDSAVYLCASSLARGRGNAEAFFGQGTRLTVV.

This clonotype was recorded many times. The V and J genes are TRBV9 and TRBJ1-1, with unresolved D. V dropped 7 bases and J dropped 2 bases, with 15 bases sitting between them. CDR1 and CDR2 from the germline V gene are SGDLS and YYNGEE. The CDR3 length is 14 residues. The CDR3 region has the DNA TGTGCCAGCCGACGGGAGGACGGTAACACTGAAGCTTTCTTT. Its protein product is CASRREDGNTEAFF.

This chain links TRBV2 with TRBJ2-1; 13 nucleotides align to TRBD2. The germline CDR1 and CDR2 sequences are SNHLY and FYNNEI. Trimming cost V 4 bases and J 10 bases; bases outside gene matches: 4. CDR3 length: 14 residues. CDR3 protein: CASSVTSGRAEQFF. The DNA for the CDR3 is TGTGCCAGCAGTGTAACTAGCGGGAGGGCCGAGCAGTTCTTC.

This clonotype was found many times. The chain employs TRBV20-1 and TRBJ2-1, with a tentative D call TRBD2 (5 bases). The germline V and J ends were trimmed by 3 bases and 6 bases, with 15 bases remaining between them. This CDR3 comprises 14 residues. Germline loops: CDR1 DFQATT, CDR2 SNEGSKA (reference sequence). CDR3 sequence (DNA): TGCAGTGCTAGTAACGTGACTACGTCCAATGAGCAGTTCTTC. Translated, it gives CSASNVTTSNEQFF.

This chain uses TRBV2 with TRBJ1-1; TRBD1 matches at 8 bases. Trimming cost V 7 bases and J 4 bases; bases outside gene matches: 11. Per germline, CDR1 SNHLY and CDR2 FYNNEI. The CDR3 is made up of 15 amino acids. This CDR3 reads CASTRATGGLTEAFF. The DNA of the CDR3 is TGTGCCAGCACCAGAGCCACAGGGGGGCTCACTGAAGCTTTCTTT.

The CDR3 reads CASSSHLAPDNNYGYTF. The DNA of the CDR3 is TGTGCCAGCAGCTCACATTTGGCGCCTGACAATAACTATGGCTACACCTTC. V and J are TRBV7-9 and TRBJ1-2, with unresolved D. The CDR3 runs 17 residues. Trimming took 4 bases from V and 1 from J, leaving 19 bases between them. Germline V gene data show CDR1 as SEHNR and CDR2 as FQNEAQ (reference sequence).

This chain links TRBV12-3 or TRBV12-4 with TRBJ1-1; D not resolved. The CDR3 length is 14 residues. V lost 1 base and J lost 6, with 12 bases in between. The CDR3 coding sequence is TGTGCCAGCAGTTTAGGCCACTTGGGCGCTGAAGCTTTCTTT. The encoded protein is CASSLGHLGAEAFF.